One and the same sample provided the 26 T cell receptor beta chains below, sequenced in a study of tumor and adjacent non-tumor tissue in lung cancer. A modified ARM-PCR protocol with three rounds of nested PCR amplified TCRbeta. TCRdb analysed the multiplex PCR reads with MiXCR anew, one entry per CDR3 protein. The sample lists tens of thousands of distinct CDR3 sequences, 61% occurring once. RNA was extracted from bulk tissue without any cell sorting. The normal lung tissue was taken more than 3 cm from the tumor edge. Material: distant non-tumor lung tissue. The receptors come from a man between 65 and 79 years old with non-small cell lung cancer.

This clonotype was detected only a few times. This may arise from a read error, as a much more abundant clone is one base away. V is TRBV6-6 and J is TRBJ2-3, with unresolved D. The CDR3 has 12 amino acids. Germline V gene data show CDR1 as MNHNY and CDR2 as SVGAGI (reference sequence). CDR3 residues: CVGRKGTDTQYF. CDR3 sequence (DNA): TGTGTCGGACGTAAGGGCACAGATACGCAGTATTTT.

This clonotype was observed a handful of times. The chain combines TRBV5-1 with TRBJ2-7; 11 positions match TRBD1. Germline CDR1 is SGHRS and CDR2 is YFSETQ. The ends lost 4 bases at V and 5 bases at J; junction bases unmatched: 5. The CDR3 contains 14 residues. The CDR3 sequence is CASSRDRGLDEQYF. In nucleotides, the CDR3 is TGCGCCAGCAGCAGGGACAGGGGGTTAGACGAGCAGTACTTC. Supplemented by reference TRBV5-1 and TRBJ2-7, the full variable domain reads KAGVTQTPRYLIKTRGQQVTLSCSPISGHRSVSWYQQTPGQGLQFLFEYFSETQRNKGNFPGRFSGRQFSNSRSEMNVSTLELGDSALYLCASSRDRGLDEQYFGPGTRLTVT.

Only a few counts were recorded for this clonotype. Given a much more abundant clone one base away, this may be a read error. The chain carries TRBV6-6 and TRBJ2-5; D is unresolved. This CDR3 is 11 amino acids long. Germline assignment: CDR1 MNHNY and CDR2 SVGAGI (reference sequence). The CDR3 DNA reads TGTGCCGGCAGTGGAAAAGAGACCCAGTACTTC. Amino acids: CAGSGKETQYF.

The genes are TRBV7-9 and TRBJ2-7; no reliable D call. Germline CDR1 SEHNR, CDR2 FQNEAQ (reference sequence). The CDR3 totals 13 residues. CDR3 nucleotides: TGTGCTAGTCTTGAGCCAGTTACCTACGAGCAGTACTTC. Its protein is CASLEPVTYEQYF.

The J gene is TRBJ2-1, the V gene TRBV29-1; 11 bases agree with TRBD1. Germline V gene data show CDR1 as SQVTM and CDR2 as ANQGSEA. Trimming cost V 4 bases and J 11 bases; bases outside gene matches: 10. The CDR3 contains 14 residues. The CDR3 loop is CSVGGTGGYNKQFF. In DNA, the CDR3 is TGCAGCGTTGGCGGGACAGGGGGTTATAATAAGCAGTTCTTC.

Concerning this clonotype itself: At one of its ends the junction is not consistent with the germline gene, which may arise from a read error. CDR3 nucleotides: TGTGCCAGCAGCTTGGTCCAGGGGAGTGATATCGGGGAGCAGTTTTTT. Protein: CASSLVQGSDIGEQFF. The gene calls are TRBV5-5 and TRBJ2-2, with D possibly being TRBD1 (6 bases). CDR1 is SGHKS and CDR2 is YYEKEE in the germline V gene (reference sequence). CDR3 length: 16 amino acids.

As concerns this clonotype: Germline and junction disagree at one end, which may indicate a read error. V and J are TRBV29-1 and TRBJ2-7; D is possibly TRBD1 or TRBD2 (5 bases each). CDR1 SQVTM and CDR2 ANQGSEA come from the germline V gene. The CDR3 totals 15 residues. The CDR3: CSVVKGRDGPNEQYF. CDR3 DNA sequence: TGCAGCGTTGTAAAGGGTCGGGACGGACCCAACGAGCAATACTTC.

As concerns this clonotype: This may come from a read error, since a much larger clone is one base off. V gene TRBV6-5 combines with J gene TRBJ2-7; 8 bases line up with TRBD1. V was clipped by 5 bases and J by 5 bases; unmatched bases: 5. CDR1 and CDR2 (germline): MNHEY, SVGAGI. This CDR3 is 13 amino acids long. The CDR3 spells CASSLGQGHEQYF. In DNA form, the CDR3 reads TGTGCCAGCAGTCTCGGACAGGGACACGAGCAGTACTTC.

CDR3 sequence (DNA): TGCAGCGTTGATGGTTCTAGCGGGAGAACAGATACGCAGTATTTT. Protein product: CSVDGSSGRTDTQYF. The chain combines TRBV29-1 with TRBJ2-3, with 10 nucleotides matching TRBD2. There are 15 residues in the CDR3. With 3 bases clipped from V and 3 bases from J, the junction kept 6 bases outside the gene matches. The V gene's germline CDR1 is SQVTM and CDR2 ANQGSEA.

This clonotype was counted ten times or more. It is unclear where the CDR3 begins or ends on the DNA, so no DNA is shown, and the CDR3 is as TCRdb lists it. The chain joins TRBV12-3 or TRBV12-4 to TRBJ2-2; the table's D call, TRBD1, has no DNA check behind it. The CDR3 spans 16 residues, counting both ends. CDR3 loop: CASSPRGAGTPGSCFF.

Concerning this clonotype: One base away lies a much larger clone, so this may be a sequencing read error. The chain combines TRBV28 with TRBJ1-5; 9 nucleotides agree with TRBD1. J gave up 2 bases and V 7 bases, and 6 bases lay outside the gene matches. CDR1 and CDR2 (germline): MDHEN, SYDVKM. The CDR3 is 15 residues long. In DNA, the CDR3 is TGTGCCAGCACCGACAGGGGGATATGCAATCAGCCCCAGCATTTT. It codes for CASTDRGICNQPQHF.

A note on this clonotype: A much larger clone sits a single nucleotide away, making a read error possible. CDR3 DNA sequence: TGTGCCAGCGGGATGACAGATACTAACAGCGGGGAGCTGTTTTTT. This gives the protein CASGMTDTNSGELFF. This rearrangement joins TRBV7-9 to TRBJ2-2, with D perhaps matching TRBD1 (5 bases). Germline values: CDR1 SEHNR, CDR2 FQNEAQ (reference sequence). The CDR3 is made up of 15 amino acids.

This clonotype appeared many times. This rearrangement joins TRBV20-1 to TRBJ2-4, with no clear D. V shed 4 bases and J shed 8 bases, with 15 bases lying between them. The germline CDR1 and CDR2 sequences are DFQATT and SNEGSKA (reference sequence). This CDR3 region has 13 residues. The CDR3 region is CSATKTAADIQYF. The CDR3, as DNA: TGCAGTGCTACAAAGACGGCGGCGGACATTCAGTACTTC.

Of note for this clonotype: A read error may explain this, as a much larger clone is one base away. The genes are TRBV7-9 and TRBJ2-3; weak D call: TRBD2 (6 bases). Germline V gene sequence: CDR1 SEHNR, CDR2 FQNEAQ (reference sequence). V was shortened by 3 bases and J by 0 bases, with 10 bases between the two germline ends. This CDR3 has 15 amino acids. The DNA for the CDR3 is TGTGCCAGCAGCTTGAACGGGGGTAGCACAGATACGCAGTATTTT. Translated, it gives CASSLNGGSTDTQYF.

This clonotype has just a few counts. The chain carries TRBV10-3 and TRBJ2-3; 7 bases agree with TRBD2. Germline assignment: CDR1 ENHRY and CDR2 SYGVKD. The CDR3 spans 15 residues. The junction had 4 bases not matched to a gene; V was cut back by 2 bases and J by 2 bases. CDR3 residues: CAISEPRDYTDTQYF. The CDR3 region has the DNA TGTGCCATCAGTGAGCCGAGGGACTACACAGATACGCAGTATTTT.

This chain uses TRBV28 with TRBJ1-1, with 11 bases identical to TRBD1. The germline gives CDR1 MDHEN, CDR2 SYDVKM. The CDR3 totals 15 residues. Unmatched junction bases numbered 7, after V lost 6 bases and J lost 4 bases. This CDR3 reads CASRRTGGAGTEAFF. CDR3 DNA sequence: TGTGCCAGCAGGAGGACAGGGGGCGCTGGCACTGAAGCTTTCTTT.

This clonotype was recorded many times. CDR3 sequence reads: CASSQTSSAEAFF. CDR3 in DNA: TGTGCCAGCAGTCAGACATCATCCGCTGAAGCTTTCTTT. The chain links TRBV6-5 to TRBJ1-1; D is unclear. Trimming stripped 5 bases from V and 6 bases from J, with 13 bases between. CDR3 length: 13 residues. CDR1 MNHEY and CDR2 SVGAGI come from the germline V gene.

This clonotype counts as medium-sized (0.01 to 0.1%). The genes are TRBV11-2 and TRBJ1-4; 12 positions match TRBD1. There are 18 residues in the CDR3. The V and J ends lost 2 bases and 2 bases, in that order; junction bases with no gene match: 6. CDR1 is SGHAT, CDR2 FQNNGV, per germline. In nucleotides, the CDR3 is TGTGCCAGCAGCTTACCCCCGGGACAGGGGGCCACTAATGAAAAACTGTTTTTT. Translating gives CASSLPPGQGATNEKLFF.

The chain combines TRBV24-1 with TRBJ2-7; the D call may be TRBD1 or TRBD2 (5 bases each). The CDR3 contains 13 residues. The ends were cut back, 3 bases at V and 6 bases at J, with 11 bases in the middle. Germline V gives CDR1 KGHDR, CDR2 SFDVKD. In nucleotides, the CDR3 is TGTGCCACCAGTGATCGCAGGGAGAGCGAGCAGTACTTC. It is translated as CATSDRRESEQYF.

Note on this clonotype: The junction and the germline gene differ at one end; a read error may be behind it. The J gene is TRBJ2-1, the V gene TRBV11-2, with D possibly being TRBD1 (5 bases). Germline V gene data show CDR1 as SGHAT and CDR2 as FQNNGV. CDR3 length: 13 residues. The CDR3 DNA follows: TGTGCCAGCAGCCGTATGATGGACAATGTGCAGTTCTTC. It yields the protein CASSRMMDNVQFF.

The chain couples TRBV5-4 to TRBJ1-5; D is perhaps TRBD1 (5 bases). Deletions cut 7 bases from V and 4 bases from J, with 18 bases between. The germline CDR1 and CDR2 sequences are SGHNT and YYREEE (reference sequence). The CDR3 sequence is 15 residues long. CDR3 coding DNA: TGTGCCAGCGGCCTTCAGGGTATGGGGAATCAGCCCCAGCATTTT. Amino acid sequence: CASGLQGMGNQPQHF.

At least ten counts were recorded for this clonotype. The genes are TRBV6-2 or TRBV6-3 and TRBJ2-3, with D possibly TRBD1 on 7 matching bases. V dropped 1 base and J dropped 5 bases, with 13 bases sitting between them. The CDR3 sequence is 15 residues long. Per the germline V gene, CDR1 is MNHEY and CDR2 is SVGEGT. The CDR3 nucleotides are TGTGCCAGCAGTTACTGGAGGGGGCCGGGAGATACGCAGTATTTT. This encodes CASSYWRGPGDTQYF.

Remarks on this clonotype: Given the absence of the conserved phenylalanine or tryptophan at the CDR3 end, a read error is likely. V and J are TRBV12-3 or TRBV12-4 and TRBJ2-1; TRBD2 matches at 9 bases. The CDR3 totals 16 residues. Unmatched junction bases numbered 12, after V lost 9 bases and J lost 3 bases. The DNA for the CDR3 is TGTGCCAGTAGGGGAGCGGGGGGACTTGGCTACAATGAGCAGTTCTAT. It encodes CASRGAGGLGYNEQFY.

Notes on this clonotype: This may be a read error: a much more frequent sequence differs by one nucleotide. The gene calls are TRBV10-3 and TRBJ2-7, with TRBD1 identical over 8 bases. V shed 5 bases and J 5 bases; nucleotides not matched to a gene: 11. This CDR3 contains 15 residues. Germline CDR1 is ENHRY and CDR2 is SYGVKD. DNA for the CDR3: TGTGCCATCAGTATCCCGGGACAGGTAAGGGACGAGCAGTACTTC. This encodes CAISIPGQVRDEQYF.

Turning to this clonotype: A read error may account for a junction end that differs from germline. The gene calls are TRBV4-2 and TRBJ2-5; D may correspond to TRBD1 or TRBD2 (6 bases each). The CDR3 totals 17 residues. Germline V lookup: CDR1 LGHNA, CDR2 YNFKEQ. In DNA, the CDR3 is TGTGTCAGCAGCCAAGATTCCGCCCCTGGGGGGCAGGAGACCCAGTATTTC. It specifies CVSSQDSAPGGQETQYF.

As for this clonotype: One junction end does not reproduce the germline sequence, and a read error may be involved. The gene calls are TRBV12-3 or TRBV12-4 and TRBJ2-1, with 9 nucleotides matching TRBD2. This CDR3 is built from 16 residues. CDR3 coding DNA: TGTGCCAGCAGGGGAGCGGGGGGATTTGGCTACAGTGAGCAGTCCTTC. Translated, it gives CASRGAGGFGYSEQSF.